This T cell receptor (beta chain) originates from a study of blood T cells in healthy people across ages. This clonotype has a handful of counts. Extraction of total RNA produced a minimum of 5 micrograms from each sample. Combining a sample-barcoded 5' primer with a J-beta primer mix, a second PCR ran for roughly 6 to 12 cycles. Tagging of each cDNA molecule was performed by a template-switch adaptor with 12 random nucleotides. Each CDR3 protein is one row after TCRdb ran MiXCR on the 5' RACE reads. This table has approximately 800,000 distinct CDR3 sequences, approximately 60% appearing once. Germline loops: CDR1 ENHRY, CDR2 SYGVKD. The length of the CDR3 is 14 residues. Trimming pared 2 bases from V and 7 bases from J, leaving 9 bases between.

The source material was blood. The clonotype comes from a man aged 35 to 55 in good health. The chain has TRBV10-3 and TRBJ1-6, with D possibly being TRBD1 (5 bases). For the CDR3, the DNA is TGTGCCATCAGTGAGACAGGCGACAATTCACCCCTCCACTTT. It is translated as CAISETGDNSPLHF.